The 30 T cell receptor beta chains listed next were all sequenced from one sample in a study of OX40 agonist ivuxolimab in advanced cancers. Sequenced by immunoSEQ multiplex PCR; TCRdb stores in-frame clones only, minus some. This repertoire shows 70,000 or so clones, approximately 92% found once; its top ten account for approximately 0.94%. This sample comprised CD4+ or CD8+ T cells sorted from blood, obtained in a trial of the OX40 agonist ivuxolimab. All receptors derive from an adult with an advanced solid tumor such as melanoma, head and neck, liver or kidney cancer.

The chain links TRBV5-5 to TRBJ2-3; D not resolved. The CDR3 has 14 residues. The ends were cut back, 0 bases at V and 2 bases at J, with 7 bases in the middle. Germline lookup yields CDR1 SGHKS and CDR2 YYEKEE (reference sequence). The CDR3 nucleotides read TGTGCCAGCAGCTTGGGACTCGACACAGATACGCAGTATTTT. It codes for CASSLGLDTDTQYF.

DNA for the CDR3: TGTGCCAGCAGTAAGGGACTAGCGGGGACAGATACGCAGTATTTT. As protein: CASSKGLAGTDTQYF. The chain has TRBV2 and TRBJ2-3, with 13 bases identical to TRBD2. Losses at the gene ends were 5 bases for V and 3 bases for J; bases not matched to a gene: 2. Germline V gene sequence: CDR1 SNHLY, CDR2 FYNNEI. This CDR3 is built from 15 residues.

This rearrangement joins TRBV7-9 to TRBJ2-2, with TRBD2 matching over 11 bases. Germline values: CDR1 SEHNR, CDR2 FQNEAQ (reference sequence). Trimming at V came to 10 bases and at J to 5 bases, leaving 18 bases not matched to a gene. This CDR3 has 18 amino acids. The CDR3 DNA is TGTGCCACTCAGAGTCCGGGACTAGCGGCCCAAGGGACCGGGGAGCTGTTTTTT. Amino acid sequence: CATQSPGLAAQGTGELFF.

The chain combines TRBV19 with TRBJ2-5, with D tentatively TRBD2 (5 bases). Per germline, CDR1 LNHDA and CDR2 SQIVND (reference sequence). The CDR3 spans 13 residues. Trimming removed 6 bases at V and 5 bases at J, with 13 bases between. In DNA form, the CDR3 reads TGTGCCAGTAGGAGAGGGAACGGGGAGACCCAGTACTTC. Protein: CASRRGNGETQYF.

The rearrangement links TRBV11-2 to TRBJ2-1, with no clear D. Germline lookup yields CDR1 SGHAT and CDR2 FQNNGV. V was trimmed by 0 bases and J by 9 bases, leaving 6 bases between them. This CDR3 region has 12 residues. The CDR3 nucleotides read TGTGCCAGCAGCTTAGAGACGGGTGAGCAGTTCTTC. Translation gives CASSLETGEQFF.

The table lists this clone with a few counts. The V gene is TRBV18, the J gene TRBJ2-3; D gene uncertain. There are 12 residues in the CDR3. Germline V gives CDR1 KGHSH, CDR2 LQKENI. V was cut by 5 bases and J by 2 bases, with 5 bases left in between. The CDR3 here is CASSYDTDTQYF. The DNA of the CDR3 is TGTGCCAGCTCATACGACACAGATACGCAGTATTTT.

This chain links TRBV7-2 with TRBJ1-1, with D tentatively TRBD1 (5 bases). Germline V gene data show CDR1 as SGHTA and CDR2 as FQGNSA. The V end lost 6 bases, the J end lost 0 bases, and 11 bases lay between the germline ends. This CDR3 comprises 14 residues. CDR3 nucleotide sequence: TGTGCCAGCAGACGACAGTTCATGAACACTGAAGCTTTCTTT. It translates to CASRRQFMNTEAFF.

The CDR3 DNA is TGCGCCAGCAGGCTAGGGGGACAGTTCCAAGAGACCCAGTACTTC. Residues: CASRLGGQFQETQYF. The chain joins TRBV10-2 to TRBJ2-5; TRBD1 matches at 7 bases. The CDR3 runs 15 residues. The V gene's germline CDR1 is WSHSY and CDR2 SAAADI. The J segment lost 1 base and the V segment lost 6 bases, leaving 8 bases of the junction unmatched.

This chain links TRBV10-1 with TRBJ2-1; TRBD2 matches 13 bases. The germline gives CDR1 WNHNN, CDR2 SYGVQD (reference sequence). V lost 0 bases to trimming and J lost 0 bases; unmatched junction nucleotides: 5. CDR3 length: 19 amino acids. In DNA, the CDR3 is TGCGCCAGCAGTGAGTCGGGACTAGCGGGGCGTAGCTCCTACAATGAGCAGTTCTTC. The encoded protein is CASSESGLAGRSSYNEQFF.

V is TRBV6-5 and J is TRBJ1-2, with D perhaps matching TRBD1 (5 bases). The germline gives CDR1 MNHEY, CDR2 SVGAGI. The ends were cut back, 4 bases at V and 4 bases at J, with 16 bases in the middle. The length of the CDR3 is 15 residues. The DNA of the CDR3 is TGTGCCAGCAGTTCCGGACCGGGACCGATCTATGGCTACACCTTC. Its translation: CASSSGPGPIYGYTF.

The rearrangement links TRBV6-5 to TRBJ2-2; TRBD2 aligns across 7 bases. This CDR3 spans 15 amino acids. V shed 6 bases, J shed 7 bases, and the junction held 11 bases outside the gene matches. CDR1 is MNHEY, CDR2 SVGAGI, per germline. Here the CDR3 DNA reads TGTGCCAGCAGACTGGGGAGGGTTATCGACGGGGAGCTGTTTTTT. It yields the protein CASRLGRVIDGELFF.

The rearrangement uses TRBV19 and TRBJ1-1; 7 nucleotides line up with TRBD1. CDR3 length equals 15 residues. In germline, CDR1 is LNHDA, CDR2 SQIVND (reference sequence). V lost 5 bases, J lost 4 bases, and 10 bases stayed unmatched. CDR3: CASSGYRGSGTEAFF. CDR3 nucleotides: TGTGCCAGTAGTGGCTACAGGGGATCCGGCACTGAAGCTTTCTTT. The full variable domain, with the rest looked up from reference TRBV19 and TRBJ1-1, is DGGITQSPKYLFRKEGQNVTLSCEQNLNHDAMYWYRQDPGQGLRLIYYSQIVNDFQKGDIAEGYSVSREKKESFPLTVTSAQKNPTAFYLCASSGYRGSGTEAFFGQGTRLTVV.

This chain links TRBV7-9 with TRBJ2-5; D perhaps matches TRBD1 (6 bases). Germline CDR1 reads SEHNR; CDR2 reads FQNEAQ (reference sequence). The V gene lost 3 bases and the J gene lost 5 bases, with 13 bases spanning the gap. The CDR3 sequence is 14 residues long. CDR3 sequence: CASSFQGGIETQYF. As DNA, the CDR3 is TGTGCCAGCAGCTTTCAAGGGGGAATTGAGACCCAGTACTTC. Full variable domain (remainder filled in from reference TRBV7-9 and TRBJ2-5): DTGVSQNPRHKITKRGQNVTFRCDPISEHNRLYWYRQTLGQGPEFLTYFQNEAQLEKSRLLSDRFSAERPKGSFSTLEIQRTEQGDSAMYLCASSFQGGIETQYFGPGTRLLVL.

CDR3 region: CASSLETRSYNSPLHF. In DNA, the CDR3 is TGTGCCAGCAGTTTAGAGACGCGCTCCTATAATTCACCCCTCCACTTT. This chain uses TRBV27 with TRBJ1-6; D is undetermined. This CDR3 contains 16 residues. V lost 2 bases and J 0 bases, leaving 8 bases between the germline ends. Looked up from germline, CDR1 is MNHEY and CDR2 is SMNVEV (reference sequence).

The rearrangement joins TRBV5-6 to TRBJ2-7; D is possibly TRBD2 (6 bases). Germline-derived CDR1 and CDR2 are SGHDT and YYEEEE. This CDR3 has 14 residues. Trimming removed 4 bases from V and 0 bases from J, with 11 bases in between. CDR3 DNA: TGTGCCAGCAGCCGGGCGGGGAGCTCCTACGAGCAGTACTTC. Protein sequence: CASSRAGSSYEQYF.

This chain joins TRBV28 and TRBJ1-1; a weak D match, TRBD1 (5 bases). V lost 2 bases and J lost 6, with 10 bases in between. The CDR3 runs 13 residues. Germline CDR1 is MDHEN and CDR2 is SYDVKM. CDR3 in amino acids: CASSLASRAEAFF. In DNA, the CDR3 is TGTGCCAGCAGTTTAGCATCCAGGGCTGAAGCTTTCTTT.

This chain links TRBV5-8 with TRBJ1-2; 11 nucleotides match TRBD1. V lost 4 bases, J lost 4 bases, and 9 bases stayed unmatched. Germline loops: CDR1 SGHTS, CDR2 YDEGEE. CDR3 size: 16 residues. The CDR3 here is CASSKPGQGALYGYTF. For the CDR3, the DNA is TGTGCCAGCAGCAAGCCAGGACAGGGGGCACTCTATGGCTACACCTTC. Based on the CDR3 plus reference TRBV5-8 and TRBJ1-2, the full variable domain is EAGVTQSPTHLIKTRGQQATLRCSPISGHTSVYWYQQALGLGLQFLLWYDEGEERNRGNFPPRFSGRQFPNYSSELNVNALELEDSALYLCASSKPGQGALYGYTFGSGTRLTVV.

CDR3 region: CASKLGLAGVGGTDTQYF. CDR3 coding DNA: TGTGCCAGCAAGTTGGGCCTAGCGGGGGTGGGTGGCACAGATACGCAGTATTTT. The chain couples TRBV27 to TRBJ2-3, with 10 bases that match TRBD2. CDR1 is MNHEY, CDR2 SMNVEV, per germline (reference sequence). This CDR3 region has 18 residues. The V and J ends lost 7 bases and 1 base, in that order; junction bases with no gene match: 14.

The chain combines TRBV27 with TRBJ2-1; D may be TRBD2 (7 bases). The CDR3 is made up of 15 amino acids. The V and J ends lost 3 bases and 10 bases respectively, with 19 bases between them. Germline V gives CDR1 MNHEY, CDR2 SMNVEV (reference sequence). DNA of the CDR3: TGTGCCAGCAGTTTTTACGAGGGGGGGCTCGAGGAGCAGTTCTTC. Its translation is CASSFYEGGLEEQFF.

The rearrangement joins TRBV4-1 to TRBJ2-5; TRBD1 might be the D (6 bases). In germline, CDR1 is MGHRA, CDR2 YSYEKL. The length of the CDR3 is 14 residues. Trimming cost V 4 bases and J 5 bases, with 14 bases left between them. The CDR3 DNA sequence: TGCGCCAGCAGCCCAGGGACATCGTTCGAGACCCAGTACTTC. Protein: CASSPGTSFETQYF.

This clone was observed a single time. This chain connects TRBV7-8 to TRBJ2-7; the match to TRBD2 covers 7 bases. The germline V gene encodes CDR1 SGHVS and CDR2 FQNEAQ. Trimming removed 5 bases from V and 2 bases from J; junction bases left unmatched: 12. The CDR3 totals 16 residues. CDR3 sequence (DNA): TGTGCCAGCAGCCCTCCCTTGCGGGAGAGTCCCTACGAGCAGTACTTC. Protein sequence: CASSPPLRESPYEQYF. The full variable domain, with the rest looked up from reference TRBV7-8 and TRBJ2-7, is GAGVSQSPRYKVAKRGQDVALRCDPISGHVSLFWYQQALGQGPEFLTYFQNEAQLDKSGLPSDRFFAERPEGSVSTLKIQRTQQEDSAVYLCASSPPLRESPYEQYFGPGTRLTVT.

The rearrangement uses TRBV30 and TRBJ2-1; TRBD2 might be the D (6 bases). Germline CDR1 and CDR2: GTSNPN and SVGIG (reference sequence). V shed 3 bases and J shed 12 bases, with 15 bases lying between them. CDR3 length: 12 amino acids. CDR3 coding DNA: TGTGCCTGGAGCCCACGACTAGAGGGGCAGTTCTTC. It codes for CAWSPRLEGQFF.

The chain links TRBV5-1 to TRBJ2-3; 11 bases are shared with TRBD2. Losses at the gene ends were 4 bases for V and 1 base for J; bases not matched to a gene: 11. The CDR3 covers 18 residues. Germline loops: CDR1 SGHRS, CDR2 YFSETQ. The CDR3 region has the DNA TGCGCCAGCAGCCGGAGGTTAGCGGGGGGGCCTGGCACAGATACGCAGTATTTT. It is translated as CASSRRLAGGPGTDTQYF.

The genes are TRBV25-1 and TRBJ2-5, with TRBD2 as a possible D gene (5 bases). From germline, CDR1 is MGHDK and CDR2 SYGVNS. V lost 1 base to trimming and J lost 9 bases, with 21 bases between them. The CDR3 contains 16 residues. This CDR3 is CASSEWEAVPRRPQYF. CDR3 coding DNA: TGTGCCAGCAGTGAATGGGAAGCGGTTCCTAGGAGACCCCAGTACTTC.

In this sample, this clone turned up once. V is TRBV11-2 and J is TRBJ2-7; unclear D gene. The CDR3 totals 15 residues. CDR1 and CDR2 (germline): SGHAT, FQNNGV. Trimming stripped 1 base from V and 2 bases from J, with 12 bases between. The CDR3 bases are TGTGCCAGCAGCTTAGTATCCGGGCTAACCTACGAGCAGTACTTC. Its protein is CASSLVSGLTYEQYF.

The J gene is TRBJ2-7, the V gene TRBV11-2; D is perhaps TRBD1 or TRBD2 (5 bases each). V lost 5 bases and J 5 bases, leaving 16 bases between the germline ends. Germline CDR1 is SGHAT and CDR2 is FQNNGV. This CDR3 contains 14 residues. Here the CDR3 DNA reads TGTGCCAGCAGCACAAGGGACCGGCGCAACGAGCAGTACTTC. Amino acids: CASSTRDRRNEQYF.

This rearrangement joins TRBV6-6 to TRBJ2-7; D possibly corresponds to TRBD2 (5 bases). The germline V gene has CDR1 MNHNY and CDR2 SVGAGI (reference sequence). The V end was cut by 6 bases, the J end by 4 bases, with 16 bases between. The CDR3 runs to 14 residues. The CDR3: CASRSPGSTYEQYF. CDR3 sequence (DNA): TGTGCCAGCAGGTCCCCGGGGTCGACATACGAGCAGTACTTC.

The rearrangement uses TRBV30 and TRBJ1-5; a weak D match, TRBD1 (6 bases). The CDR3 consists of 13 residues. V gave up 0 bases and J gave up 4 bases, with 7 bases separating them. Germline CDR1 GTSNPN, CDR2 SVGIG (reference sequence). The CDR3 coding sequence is TGTGCCTGGAGTGTAGGGGGGAATCAGCCCCAGCATTTT. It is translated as CAWSVGGNQPQHF.

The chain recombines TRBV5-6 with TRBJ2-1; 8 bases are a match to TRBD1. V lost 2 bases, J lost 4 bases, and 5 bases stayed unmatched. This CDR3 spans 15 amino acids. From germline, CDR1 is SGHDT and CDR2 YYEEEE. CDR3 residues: CASSFGQGLYNEQFF. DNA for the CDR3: TGTGCCAGCAGCTTTGGACAGGGCCTGTACAATGAGCAGTTCTTC.

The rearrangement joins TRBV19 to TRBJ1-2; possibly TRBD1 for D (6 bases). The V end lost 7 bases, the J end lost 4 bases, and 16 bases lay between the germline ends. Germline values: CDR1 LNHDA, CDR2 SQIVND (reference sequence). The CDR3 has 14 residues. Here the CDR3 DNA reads TGTGCCAGTACCGATGGGGGGGCGGCCTATGGCTACACCTTC. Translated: CASTDGGAAYGYTF.